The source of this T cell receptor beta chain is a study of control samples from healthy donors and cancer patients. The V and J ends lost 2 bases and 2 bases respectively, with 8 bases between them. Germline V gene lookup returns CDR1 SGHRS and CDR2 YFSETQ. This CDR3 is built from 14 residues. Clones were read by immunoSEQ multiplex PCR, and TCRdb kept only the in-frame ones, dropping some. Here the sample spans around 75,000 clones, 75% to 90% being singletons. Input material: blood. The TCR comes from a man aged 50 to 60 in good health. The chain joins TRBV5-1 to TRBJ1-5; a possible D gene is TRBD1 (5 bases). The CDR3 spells CASSLEGGNQPQHF. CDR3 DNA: TGCGCCAGCAGCTTAGAAGGGGGCAATCAGCCCCAGCATTTT.